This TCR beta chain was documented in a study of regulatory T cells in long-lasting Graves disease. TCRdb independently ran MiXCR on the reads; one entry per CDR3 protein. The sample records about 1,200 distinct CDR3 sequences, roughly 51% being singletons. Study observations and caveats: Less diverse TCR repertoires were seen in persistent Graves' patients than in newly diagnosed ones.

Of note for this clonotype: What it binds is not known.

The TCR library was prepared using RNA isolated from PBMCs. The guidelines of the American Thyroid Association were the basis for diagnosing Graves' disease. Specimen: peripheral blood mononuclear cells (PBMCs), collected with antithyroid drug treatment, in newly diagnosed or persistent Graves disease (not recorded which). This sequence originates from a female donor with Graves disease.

CDR3 nucleotides: TGTGCCAGCAGTGAAGCAGGGCCCTACGAGCAGTACTTC. Its protein is CASSEAGPYEQYF. The rearrangement links TRBV6-1 to TRBJ2-7; D is undetermined. This CDR3 region has 13 residues. The V gene lost 0 bases and the J gene lost 2 bases, with 5 bases spanning the gap. Germline V gene data show CDR1 as MNHNS and CDR2 as SASEGT.